The clone carrying this T cell receptor (beta chain) was seen more than once but under ten times. These data are taken from a study of T-cell reconstitution after alpha-beta-depleted transplantation in children. Preparation of the TCRbeta library involved a method that used unique molecular identifiers. TCRdb ran MiXCR on the PCR reads and lists one entry per CDR3 protein. There are approximately 510,000 distinct CDR3 sequences in the sample; around 18% occur only once, and over 3% lies in the top ten. Germline CDR1 and CDR2: SEHNR and FQNEAQ (reference sequence). The CDR3 is made up of 15 amino acids. V was clipped by 7 bases and J by 0 bases; unmatched bases: 5.

V gene TRBV7-9 combines with J gene TRBJ2-2; 7 nucleotides match TRBD1. The clonotype comes from a human donor who donated a stem cell graft to a child with acute lymphoblastic leukemia. This specimen was PBMCs from the stem cell graft donor, taken from the stem cell graft. The CDR3 DNA reads as TGTGCCAGCATCGACAGGGCCTCGAACACCGGGGAGCTGTTTTTT. The encoded protein is CASIDRASNTGELFF.